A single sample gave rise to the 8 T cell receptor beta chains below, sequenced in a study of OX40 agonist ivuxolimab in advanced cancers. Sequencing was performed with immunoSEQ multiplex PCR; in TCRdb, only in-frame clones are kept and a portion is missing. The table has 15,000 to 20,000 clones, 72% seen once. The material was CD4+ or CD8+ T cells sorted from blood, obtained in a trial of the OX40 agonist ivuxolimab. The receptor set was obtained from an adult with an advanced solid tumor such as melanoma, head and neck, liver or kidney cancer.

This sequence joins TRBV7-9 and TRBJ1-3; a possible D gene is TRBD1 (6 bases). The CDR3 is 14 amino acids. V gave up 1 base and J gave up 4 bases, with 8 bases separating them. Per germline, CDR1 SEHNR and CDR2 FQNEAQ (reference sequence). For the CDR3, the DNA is TGTGCCAGCAGCTTAGGGACAGTAGGAAACACCATATATTTT. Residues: CASSLGTVGNTIYF.

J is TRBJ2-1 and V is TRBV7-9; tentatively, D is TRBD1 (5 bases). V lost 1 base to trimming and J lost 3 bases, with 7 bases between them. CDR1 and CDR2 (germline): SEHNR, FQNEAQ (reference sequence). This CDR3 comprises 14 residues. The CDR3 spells CASSLEGNYNEQFF. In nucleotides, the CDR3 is TGTGCCAGCAGCTTAGAGGGGAACTACAATGAGCAGTTCTTC.

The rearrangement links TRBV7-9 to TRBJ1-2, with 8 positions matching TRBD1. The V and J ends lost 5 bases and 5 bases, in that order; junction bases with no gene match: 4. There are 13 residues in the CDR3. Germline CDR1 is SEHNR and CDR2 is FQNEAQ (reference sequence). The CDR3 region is CASSPQGVYGYTF. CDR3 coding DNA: TGTGCCAGCAGCCCACAGGGGGTTTATGGCTACACCTTC.

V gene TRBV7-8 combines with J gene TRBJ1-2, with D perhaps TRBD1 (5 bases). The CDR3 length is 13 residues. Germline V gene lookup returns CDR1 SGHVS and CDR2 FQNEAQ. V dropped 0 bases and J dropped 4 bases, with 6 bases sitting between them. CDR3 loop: CASSLAGTYGYTF. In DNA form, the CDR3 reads TGTGCCAGCAGCTTAGCAGGGACCTATGGCTACACCTTC.

As DNA, the CDR3 is TGCGCCAGCTTCAGGGTTACCGGGGAGCTGTTTTTT. Its translation: CASFRVTGELFF. The chain links TRBV5-1 to TRBJ2-2; D may be TRBD1 (5 bases). The ends were cut back, 7 bases at V and 5 bases at J, with 9 bases in the middle. The V gene's germline CDR1 is SGHRS and CDR2 YFSETQ. The CDR3 sequence is 12 residues long.

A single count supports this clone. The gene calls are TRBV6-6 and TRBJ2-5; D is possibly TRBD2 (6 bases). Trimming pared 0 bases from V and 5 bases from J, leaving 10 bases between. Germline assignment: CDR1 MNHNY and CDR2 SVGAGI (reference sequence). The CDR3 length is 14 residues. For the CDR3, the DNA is TGTGCCAGCAGTTACTCGGGGGGTGGCGAGACCCAGTACTTC. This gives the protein CASSYSGGGETQYF.

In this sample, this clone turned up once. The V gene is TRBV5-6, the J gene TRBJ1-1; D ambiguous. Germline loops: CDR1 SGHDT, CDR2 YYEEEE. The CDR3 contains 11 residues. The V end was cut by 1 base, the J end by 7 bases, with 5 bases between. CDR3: CASSLSDEAFF. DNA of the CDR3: TGTGCCAGCAGCTTGAGCGATGAAGCTTTCTTT. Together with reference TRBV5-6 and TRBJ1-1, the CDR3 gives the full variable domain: DAGVTQSPTHLIKTRGQQVTLRCSPKSGHDTVSWYQQALGQGPQFIFQYYEEEERQRGNFPDRFSGHQFPNYSSELNVNALLLGDSALYLCASSLSDEAFFGQGTRLTVV.

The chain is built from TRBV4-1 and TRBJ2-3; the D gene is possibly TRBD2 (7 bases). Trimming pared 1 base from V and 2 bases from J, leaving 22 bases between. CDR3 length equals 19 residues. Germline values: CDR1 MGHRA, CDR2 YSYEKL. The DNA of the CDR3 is TGCGCCAGCAGCCAAGTTCCGGGGGGCCTGGGTTTGAACACAGATACGCAGTATTTT. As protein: CASSQVPGGLGLNTDTQYF.